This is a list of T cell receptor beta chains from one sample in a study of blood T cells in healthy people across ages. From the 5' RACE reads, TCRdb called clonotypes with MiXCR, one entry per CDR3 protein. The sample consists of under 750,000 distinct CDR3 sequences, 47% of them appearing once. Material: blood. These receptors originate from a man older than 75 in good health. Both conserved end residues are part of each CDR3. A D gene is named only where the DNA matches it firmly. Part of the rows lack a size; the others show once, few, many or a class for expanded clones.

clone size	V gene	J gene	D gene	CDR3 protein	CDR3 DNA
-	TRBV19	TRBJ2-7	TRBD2	CASSMGLAVSYEQYF	TGTGCCAGTAGTATGGGGCTAGCGGTATCCTACGAGCAGTACTTC
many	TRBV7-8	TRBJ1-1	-	CASSLGSGFVVTEAFF	TGTGCCAGCAGCTTAGGGTCAGGGTTTGTGGTTACTGAAGCTTTCTTT
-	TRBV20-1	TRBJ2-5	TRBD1	CSARGQGQETQYF	TGCAGTGCTAGGGGACAGGGCCAAGAGACCCAGTACTTC
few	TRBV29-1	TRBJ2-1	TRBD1	CSVRQGAARNEQFF	TGCAGCGTCAGACAGGGGGCGGCTAGGAATGAGCAGTTCTTC
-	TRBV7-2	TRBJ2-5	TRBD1	CASSSGTGWTETQYF	TGTGCCAGCAGCTCGGGGACAGGGTGGACGGAGACCCAGTACTTC
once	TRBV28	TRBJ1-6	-	CASRPAGDLALHF	TGTGCCAGCAGGCCCGCAGGGGATTTGGCCCTCCACTTT
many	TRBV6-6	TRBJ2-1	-	CASSYSRYDNEQFF	TGTGCCAGCAGTTATAGCCGGTATGACAATGAGCAGTTCTTC
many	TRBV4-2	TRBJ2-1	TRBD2	CASSQDPGTSGANEQFF	TGTGCCAGCAGCCAAGATCCCGGGACTAGCGGGGCCAATGAGCAGTTCTTC
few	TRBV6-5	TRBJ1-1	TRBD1	CASSYPNPDRAGTEAFF	TGTGCCAGCAGTTACCCTAATCCCGACAGGGCAGGTACTGAAGCTTTCTTT
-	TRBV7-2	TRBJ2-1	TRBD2	CASSSQGLAGGSSYNEQFF	TGTGCCAGCAGCTCCCAGGGACTAGCGGGTGGCAGCTCCTACAATGAGCAGTTCTTC
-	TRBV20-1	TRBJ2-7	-	CSAPIYRRAYEQYF	TGCAGTGCTCCGATCTACCGGCGGGCCTACGAGCAGTACTTC
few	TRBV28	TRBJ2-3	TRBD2	CASSGGGRENLHANTQYF	TGTGCCAGCAGCGGGGGGGGCAGGGAAAACTTACACGCAAATACGCAGTATTTT
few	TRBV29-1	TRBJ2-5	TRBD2	CSVPGGTSRETQYF	TGCAGCGTTCCTGGCGGGACTAGTCGAGAGACCCAGTACTTC
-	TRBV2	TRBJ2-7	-	CASSSSTLGYEQYF	TGTGCCAGCAGCTCTAGTACATTAGGCTACGAGCAGTACTTC
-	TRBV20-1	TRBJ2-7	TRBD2	CSATATGGRTGEQYF	TGCAGTGCCACGGCGACGGGGGGACGAACCGGCGAGCAGTACTTC
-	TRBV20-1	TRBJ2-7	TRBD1	CSAHQGDYEQYF	TGCAGTGCCCACCAGGGGGACTACGAGCAGTACTTC
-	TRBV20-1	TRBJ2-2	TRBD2	CSALLAVNTGELFF	TGCAGTGCTCTGCTAGCGGTGAACACCGGGGAGCTGTTTTTT
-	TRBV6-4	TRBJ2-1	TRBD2	CASSERLAGGNEQFF	TGTGCCAGCAGTGAAAGACTAGCGGGGGGCAATGAGCAGTTCTTC
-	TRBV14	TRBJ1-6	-	CASSQRSLGTNSPLHF	TGTGCCAGCAGCCAACGATCGTTGGGAACCAATTCACCCCTCCACTTT
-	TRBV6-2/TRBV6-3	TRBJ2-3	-	CASIEGRLTDTQYF	TGTGCCAGCATTGAGGGACGCCTCACAGATACGCAGTATTTT
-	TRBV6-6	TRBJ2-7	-	CASSDGEANYEQYF	TGTGCCAGCAGTGACGGGGAGGCCAACTACGAGCAGTACTTC
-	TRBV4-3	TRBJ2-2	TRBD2	CASSQGTSGGRGGELFF	TGCGCCAGCAGCCAAGGCACTAGCGGGGGTCGAGGCGGGGAGCTGTTTTTT
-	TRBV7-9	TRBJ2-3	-	CASSLVTGAFDTQYF	TGTGCCAGCAGCTTGGTGACCGGAGCCTTCGATACGCAGTATTTT